This entry concerns a single T cell receptor (beta chain). The CDR3 totals 17 residues. The V gene's germline CDR1 is LGHNA and CDR2 YSLEER. V was trimmed by 0 bases and J by 9 bases, leaving 18 bases between them. The data stem from a study of blood T cell repertoires in COVID-19. Study in general: PBMCs, B-cell-depleted T cells, or T cells were the source of the cDNA or gDNA that made up the material.

In the study's own analysis: From reference gene primer amplification, estimates of nucleated cell counts were derived. The repertoire was sequenced with immunoSEQ multiplex PCR; TCRdb's copy has only in-frame clones and lacks some. For V, J and clone size, that table is used; D and trimming come from the DNA. The table has 200,000 or so clones, approximately 90% seen once. The gene calls are TRBV4-3 and TRBJ1-6; D perhaps matches TRBD1 (6 bases). The TCR comes from a man aged 30-40 years with COVID-19, enrolled during active disease. Sequencing used peripheral blood. CDR3 sequence: CASSQEGATGRGSPLHF. The CDR3 coding sequence is TGCGCCAGCAGCCAAGAGGGGGCCACAGGGAGGGGTTCACCCCTCCACTTT.